This T cell receptor beta chain came from a study of regulatory T cells in long-lasting Graves disease. Time point noted: newly diagnosed GD, antithyroid drugs for less than 3 months. The TCR library was prepared using RNA isolated from PBMCs. Points from the study as a whole: Among the persistent patients, fewer than 3,500 public clonotypes were shared, more than the 966 shared among new patients.

Of note for this clonotype: Its antigen is unknown.

CDR3 regions were amplified by Arm-PCR using iRepertoire HTBI primers to build TCR beta libraries. A single record per CDR3 protein comes from TCRdb applying MiXCR to the multiplex PCR reads. The repertoire holds 550,000 to 650,000 distinct CDR3 sequences, with around 15% as singletons. In addition, the sample was reused for a study of T cells in Graves' hyperthyroidism and ophthalmopathy. In that study: Researchers ran a first-round RT-PCR on the TCR CDR3 using the HTBI primer set. Among clonotypes expanded in thyroid above 0.001, most were also found in blood.

This clonotype originated in a man aged 18 to 29 with Graves disease. The sequenced sample was peripheral blood mononuclear cells (PBMCs), obtained at new diagnosis, from a patient treated with antithyroid drugs.

Written as DNA, the CDR3 is TGCAGTGCTAGAATTCTGGGTATCCAAGAGACCCAGTACTTC. Protein product: CSARILGIQETQYF. The rearrangement uses TRBV20-1 and TRBJ2-5; D gene uncertain. The CDR3 loop spans 14 amino acids. V gave up 2 bases and J gave up 1 base, with 11 bases separating them. The V gene's germline CDR1 is DFQATT and CDR2 SNEGSKA (reference sequence).